These T cell receptor beta chains were read from a single sample in a study of blood T cell repertoires in COVID-19. The table came from immunoSEQ multiplex PCR; TCRdb's copy has only in-frame clones and leaves some out. The sample gives approximately 230,000 clones, about nine tenths of which show up once; around a sixth is in the top ten. The sequencing input was PBMCs or T cells enriched from blood (not recorded which). These TCRs come from a man aged 18 to 29 who had recovered from COVID-19. CDR3s include the opening cysteine and the closing phenylalanine or tryptophan. The D gene is left open where the match is weak. Clone size is not always given. Where it is, it says once, few, many or a class for expanded clones.

cdr3_length: 13
d_call: -
clone_size: -
j_call: TRBJ2-3
v_call: TRBV5-8
cdr3_aa: CASISRSTDTQYF
cdr3_nt: TGTGCCAGCATCTCCAGGTCCACAGATACGCAGTATTTT

cdr3_length: 14
d_call: -
clone_size: -
j_call: TRBJ1-2
v_call: TRBV4-1
cdr3_aa: CASSQAQGSGGYTF
cdr3_nt: TGCGCCAGCAGCCAAGCGCAGGGATCCGGCGGCTACACCTTC

cdr3_length: 14
d_call: -
clone_size: -
j_call: TRBJ1-1
v_call: TRBV3-1/TRBV3-2
cdr3_aa: CASSQDTGLTEAFF
cdr3_nt: TGTGCCAGCAGCCAAGATACAGGGCTGACTGAAGCTTTCTTT

cdr3_length: 12
d_call: -
clone_size: -
j_call: TRBJ2-5
v_call: TRBV7-9
cdr3_aa: CASNLGGETQYF
cdr3_nt: TGTGCCAGCAACCTAGGAGGGGAGACCCAGTACTTC

cdr3_length: 15
d_call: -
clone_size: once
j_call: TRBJ2-3
v_call: TRBV10-1
cdr3_aa: CASSDREVATDTQYF
cdr3_nt: TGCGCCAGCAGTGACAGGGAGGTGGCCACAGATACGCAGTATTTT

cdr3_length: 12
d_call: -
clone_size: -
j_call: TRBJ2-3
v_call: TRBV5-1
cdr3_aa: CASSSSTDTQYF
cdr3_nt: TGCGCCAGCAGTTCTAGCACAGATACGCAGTATTTT

cdr3_length: 16
d_call: TRBD1
clone_size: -
j_call: TRBJ2-7
v_call: TRBV3-1/TRBV3-2
cdr3_aa: CASSQGTGGLVDEQYF
cdr3_nt: TGTGCCAGCAGCCAAGGGACAGGGGGGCTAGTCGACGAGCAGTACTTC

cdr3_length: 14
d_call: TRBD1
clone_size: -
j_call: TRBJ2-1
v_call: TRBV24-1
cdr3_aa: CATSDFGTARGQFF
cdr3_nt: TGTGCCACCAGTGACTTCGGGACAGCCCGCGGGCAGTTCTTC

cdr3_length: 15
d_call: -
clone_size: -
j_call: TRBJ1-5
v_call: TRBV3-1/TRBV3-2
cdr3_aa: CASSQDPLTDQPQHF
cdr3_nt: TGTGCCAGCAGCCAAGATCCCCTGACAGATCAGCCCCAGCATTTT

cdr3_length: 14
d_call: TRBD2
clone_size: once
j_call: TRBJ2-1
v_call: TRBV5-1
cdr3_aa: CASSFRSDGGEQFF
cdr3_nt: TGCGCCAGCAGCTTTCGGTCCGACGGGGGGGAGCAGTTCTTC

cdr3_length: 18
d_call: TRBD1
clone_size: -
j_call: TRBJ2-3
v_call: TRBV6-1
cdr3_aa: CASSEPTTGTENTDTQYF
cdr3_nt: TGTGCCAGCAGTGAACCGACCACCGGGACAGAAAACACAGATACGCAGTATTTT

cdr3_length: 14
d_call: TRBD1
clone_size: -
j_call: TRBJ1-3
v_call: TRBV19
cdr3_aa: CASTRQGSGNTIYF
cdr3_nt: TGTGCCAGTACCCGACAGGGATCTGGAAACACCATATATTTT

cdr3_length: 15
d_call: TRBD2
clone_size: once
j_call: TRBJ2-7
v_call: TRBV19
cdr3_aa: CASSIAVAGVGEQYF
cdr3_nt: TGTGCCAGTAGTATAGCGGTAGCGGGAGTGGGGGAGCAGTACTTC

cdr3_length: 16
d_call: TRBD1
clone_size: once
j_call: TRBJ1-4
v_call: TRBV7-9
cdr3_aa: CASSLGQGTTNEKLFF
cdr3_nt: TGTGCCAGCAGCTTAGGACAGGGAACAACTAATGAAAAACTGTTTTTT

cdr3_length: 14
d_call: -
clone_size: -
j_call: TRBJ1-5
v_call: TRBV30
cdr3_aa: CAWSVRAGKQPQHF
cdr3_nt: TGTGCCTGGAGTGTAAGGGCAGGGAAACAGCCCCAGCATTTT

cdr3_length: 16
d_call: -
clone_size: -
j_call: TRBJ2-1
v_call: TRBV14
cdr3_aa: CASSHLPLGLLNEQFF
cdr3_nt: TGTGCCAGCAGCCACCTCCCTCTGGGACTCCTCAATGAGCAGTTCTTC

cdr3_length: 14
d_call: -
clone_size: -
j_call: TRBJ1-5
v_call: TRBV28
cdr3_aa: CASSPRGGDQPQHF
cdr3_nt: TGTGCCAGCAGCCCTCGGGGCGGGGATCAGCCCCAGCATTTT

cdr3_length: 15
d_call: TRBD1
clone_size: -
j_call: TRBJ1-4
v_call: TRBV19
cdr3_aa: CASSLFGTGNEKLFF
cdr3_nt: TGTGCCAGTAGTTTATTCGGGACAGGGAATGAAAAACTGTTTTTT

cdr3_length: 13
d_call: -
clone_size: -
j_call: TRBJ2-7
v_call: TRBV25-1
cdr3_aa: CASSESGPCEQYF
cdr3_nt: TGTGCCAGCAGTGAATCTGGCCCATGCGAGCAGTACTTC

cdr3_length: 15
d_call: -
clone_size: -
j_call: TRBJ2-2
v_call: TRBV18
cdr3_aa: CASSDSLLNTGELFF
cdr3_nt: TGTGCCAGCTCAGATAGCCTCCTGAACACCGGGGAGCTGTTTTTT

cdr3_length: 15
d_call: TRBD1
clone_size: -
j_call: TRBJ1-4
v_call: TRBV5-6
cdr3_aa: CASSPGTVGYEKLFF
cdr3_nt: TGTGCCAGCAGCCCTGGGACAGTAGGTTACGAAAAACTGTTTTTT

cdr3_length: 17
d_call: TRBD2
clone_size: -
j_call: TRBJ2-5
v_call: TRBV18
cdr3_aa: CASSSLGGSGDQETQYF
cdr3_nt: TGTGCCAGCTCATCACTCGGTGGTAGCGGGGATCAAGAGACCCAGTACTTC

cdr3_length: 15
d_call: TRBD2
clone_size: -
j_call: TRBJ2-1
v_call: TRBV4-1
cdr3_aa: CASSRAGLSYNEQFF
cdr3_nt: TGCGCCAGCAGCCGGGCGGGACTATCCTACAATGAGCAGTTCTTC

cdr3_length: 15
d_call: -
clone_size: -
j_call: TRBJ2-5
v_call: TRBV6-5
cdr3_aa: CASSYSWGGIETQYF
cdr3_nt: TGTGCCAGCAGTTACTCTTGGGGGGGCATAGAGACCCAGTACTTC

cdr3_length: 13
d_call: -
clone_size: -
j_call: TRBJ1-2
v_call: TRBV25-1
cdr3_aa: CASSEFSQAGYTF
cdr3_nt: TGTGCCAGCAGTGAATTTTCCCAGGCTGGCTACACCTTC

cdr3_length: 14
d_call: TRBD1
clone_size: -
j_call: TRBJ1-5
v_call: TRBV2
cdr3_aa: CASSYRGGNQPQHF
cdr3_nt: TGTGCCAGCAGTTACAGGGGGGGCAATCAGCCCCAGCATTTT

cdr3_length: 14
d_call: TRBD1
clone_size: -
j_call: TRBJ1-1
v_call: TRBV5-1
cdr3_aa: CASSGGQGLTEAFF
cdr3_nt: TGCGCCAGCAGCGGCGGACAGGGACTGACTGAAGCTTTCTTT

cdr3_length: 15
d_call: TRBD1
clone_size: -
j_call: TRBJ1-2
v_call: TRBV5-4
cdr3_aa: CASSLDRGRVYGYTF
cdr3_nt: TGTGCCAGCAGCTTGGATAGGGGGCGTGTCTATGGCTACACCTTC

cdr3_length: 16
d_call: -
clone_size: -
j_call: TRBJ1-5
v_call: TRBV18
cdr3_aa: CASSPSGTPLGQPQHF
cdr3_nt: TGTGCCAGCTCACCGTCTGGGACACCTCTCGGGCAGCCCCAGCATTTT

cdr3_length: 13
d_call: TRBD1
clone_size: -
j_call: TRBJ1-2
v_call: TRBV27
cdr3_aa: CASSSGQGLSYTF
cdr3_nt: TGTGCCAGCAGCTCCGGACAGGGATTGAGCTACACCTTC

cdr3_length: 20
d_call: TRBD1
clone_size: -
j_call: TRBJ1-2
v_call: TRBV3-1/TRBV3-2
cdr3_aa: CASSQGFSGTGSRANYGYTF
cdr3_nt: TGTGCCAGCAGCCAAGGTTTCTCCGGGACAGGCTCGAGAGCTAACTATGGCTACACCTTC

cdr3_length: 16
d_call: -
clone_size: -
j_call: TRBJ1-1
v_call: TRBV19
cdr3_aa: CASRTAGGEMNTEAFF
cdr3_nt: TGTGCCAGTCGAACCGCCGGAGGGGAAATGAACACTGAAGCTTTCTTT

cdr3_length: 14
d_call: -
clone_size: -
j_call: TRBJ2-2
v_call: TRBV10-3
cdr3_aa: CAISEIGGTGELFF
cdr3_nt: TGTGCCATCAGTGAGATCGGGGGAACCGGGGAGCTGTTTTTT

cdr3_length: 14
d_call: TRBD1
clone_size: -
j_call: TRBJ1-3
v_call: TRBV7-9
cdr3_aa: CASNLRGSGNTIYF
cdr3_nt: TGTGCCAGCAACCTCAGGGGGTCTGGAAACACCATATATTTT

cdr3_length: 13
d_call: TRBD1
clone_size: -
j_call: TRBJ2-2
v_call: TRBV28
cdr3_aa: CATKQGKAGELFF
cdr3_nt: TGTGCCACAAAACAGGGGAAAGCCGGGGAGCTGTTTTTT

cdr3_length: 19
d_call: -
clone_size: -
j_call: TRBJ1-2
v_call: TRBV11-2
cdr3_aa: CASSLDLTERVRGYYGYTF
cdr3_nt: TGTGCCAGCAGCTTAGATCTCACAGAACGGGTCAGGGGATACTATGGCTACACCTTC

cdr3_length: 15
d_call: -
clone_size: -
j_call: TRBJ1-4
v_call: TRBV7-8
cdr3_aa: CASSSRADDNEKLFF
cdr3_nt: TGTGCCAGCAGCTCGAGGGCGGATGATAATGAAAAACTGTTTTTT

cdr3_length: 11
d_call: -
clone_size: few
j_call: TRBJ2-7
v_call: TRBV7-8
cdr3_aa: CASSFTREQYF
cdr3_nt: TGTGCCAGCAGTTTTACTAGGGAGCAGTACTTC

cdr3_length: 14
d_call: -
clone_size: -
j_call: TRBJ1-4
v_call: TRBV18
cdr3_aa: CASSPAGSNEKLFF
cdr3_nt: TGTGCCAGCTCACCAGCAGGGTCTAATGAAAAACTGTTTTTT

cdr3_length: 16
d_call: -
clone_size: few
j_call: TRBJ1-3
v_call: TRBV18
cdr3_aa: CASSEGLPTSGNTIYF
cdr3_nt: TGTGCCAGCTCGGAGGGGCTCCCGACCTCTGGAAACACCATATATTTT

cdr3_length: 14
d_call: -
clone_size: -
j_call: TRBJ1-5
v_call: TRBV10-2
cdr3_aa: CASSESRGNQPQHF
cdr3_nt: TGCGCCAGCAGTGAATCCAGGGGCAATCAGCCCCAGCATTTT

cdr3_length: 12
d_call: -
clone_size: -
j_call: TRBJ1-2
v_call: TRBV30
cdr3_aa: CAWSVPGRRYTF
cdr3_nt: TGTGCCTGGAGTGTTCCGGGTCGGCGCTACACCTTC

cdr3_length: 15
d_call: TRBD1
clone_size: -
j_call: TRBJ1-6
v_call: TRBV12-5
cdr3_aa: CASGPGTVHNSPLHF
cdr3_nt: TGTGCTAGTGGGCCGGGGACAGTTCATAATTCACCCCTCCACTTT

cdr3_length: 14
d_call: -
clone_size: -
j_call: TRBJ2-1
v_call: TRBV7-6
cdr3_aa: CASSSRKGHNEQFF
cdr3_nt: TGTGCCAGCAGCTCCCGCAAGGGGCACAATGAGCAGTTCTTC

cdr3_length: 15
d_call: TRBD1
clone_size: few
j_call: TRBJ2-7
v_call: TRBV3-1/TRBV3-2
cdr3_aa: CASSLSPGQIYEQYF
cdr3_nt: TGTGCCAGCAGCCTCTCCCCGGGACAGATATACGAGCAGTACTTC

cdr3_length: 12
d_call: -
clone_size: -
j_call: TRBJ2-3
v_call: TRBV12-5
cdr3_aa: CASGSGLGTQYF
cdr3_nt: TGTGCTAGTGGTTCAGGGTTGGGTACGCAGTATTTT